Listed below are T cell receptor beta chains from one sample, sequenced in a study of T cells after yellow fever vaccination. TCRdb called the 5' RACE reads again in MiXCR, with one record for every CDR3 protein. The data hold over 110,000 distinct CDR3 sequences, with roughly 8% observed a single time. The specimen comprised CD4+ T cells sorted from PBMCs, sampled 5 days after the yellow fever booster vaccination. The receptor set was obtained from a man aged 25-40 years who received the YFV17D yellow fever vaccine. Both conserved end residues are part of each CDR3. A D gene is named only where the DNA matches it firmly. Clone size appears in some rows only: once, few, many, or a class for an expanded clone.

TRBV14	many	TRBD1	TRBJ2-5	TGTGCCAGCAGCACACAGACAGGGGGTCTACAACCCCAGTACTTC	CASSTQTGGLQPQYF
TRBV20-1	.	TRBD1	TRBJ1-2	TGCAGTGCAGGCGGGACAGGCTATGGCTACACCTTC	CSAGGTGYGYTF
TRBV5-1	.	.	TRBJ2-1	TGCGCCAGCAGCTGGCTTTTAGGCCCCTACAATGAGCAGTTCTTC	CASSWLLGPYNEQFF
TRBV5-1	many	TRBD2	TRBJ2-1	TGCGCCAGCAGCTTGGTGGGACTAGCGGGGGTTGATGAGCAGTTCTTC	CASSLVGLAGVDEQFF
TRBV11-3	many	TRBD2	TRBJ2-3	TGTGCCAGCAGCCCCGGCCCTACTAGCGTCTCGGATACGCAGTATTTT	CASSPGPTSVSDTQYF
TRBV5-5	many	.	TRBJ2-1	TGTGCCAGCAGCTCGGGACGGGGACCCTACAATGAGCAGTTCTTC	CASSSGRGPYNEQFF
TRBV5-1	many	TRBD1	TRBJ2-7	TGCGCCAGCAGCTGGGGACAGGGAATATCCTACGAGCAGTACTTC	CASSWGQGISYEQYF
TRBV2	many	TRBD2	TRBJ2-7	TGTGCCAGCAGTAGTCCTAGCGGGAGAGGCGAGCAGTACTTC	CASSSPSGRGEQYF
TRBV3-1	many	.	TRBJ2-7	TGTGCCAGCAGAGCCTCTTGGGGCGAGCAGTACTTC	CASRASWGEQYF
TRBV4-1	.	.	TRBJ2-2	TGTGCCAGCAGCTCCGGGCTCCAGGGCTGGAACGCCGGGGAGCTGTTTTTT	CASSSGLQGWNAGELFF
TRBV10-3	many	.	TRBJ2-7	TGTGCCATCAGTGAAGGGGACTCGGTCTACGAGCAGTACTTC	CAISEGDSVYEQYF
TRBV5-1	many	TRBD1	TRBJ2-1	TGTGCCAGCAGCCTCGACAGGGGAAATGAGCAGTTCTTC	CASSLDRGNEQFF
TRBV20-1	many	.	TRBJ1-2	TGCAGTGCTTCAGACAGCGTTGGCTATGGCTACACCTTC	CSASDSVGYGYTF
TRBV28	few	.	TRBJ1-1	TGTGCCAGCAGCCCGGCGGGTAAGGAGATGAACACTGAAGCTTTCTTT	CASSPAGKEMNTEAFF
TRBV12-3/TRBV12-4	many	.	TRBJ2-7	TGTGCCAGCAGTCAAACAGAAATCTACGAGCAGTACTTC	CASSQTEIYEQYF
TRBV10-1	many	.	TRBJ2-1	TGCGCCAGCAGTGTCACCCAGGAGCATGAGCAGTTCTTC	CASSVTQEHEQFF
TRBV3-1	.	TRBD1	TRBJ1-4	TGTGCCAGCAGCCGCCGGGACAGGACTGCAGAAAAACTGTTTTTT	CASSRRDRTAEKLFF
TRBV7-2	many	.	TRBJ2-3	TGTGCCAGCAGGGCGGGGTTGAGCACAGATACGCAGTATTTT	CASRAGLSTDTQYF
TRBV10-2	many	TRBD1	TRBJ2-4	TGCGCCAGCGGGGGATGGACAGGGTTTCGAGACATTCAGTACTTC	CASGGWTGFRDIQYF
TRBV20-1	many	.	TRBJ1-2	TGCAGTGCTAGAGTGCCAGCTAACTATGGCTACACCTTC	CSARVPANYGYTF